These 26 T cell receptor beta chains came from one sample sequenced in a study of beta chain features in type 1 diabetes. Isolated RNA was reverse transcribed in full, so expressed TCRB transcripts were sequenced. Only in-frame clones appear in the TCRdb table, and some are missing; sequencing was by immunoSEQ multiplex PCR. The sample holds about 160,000 clones, approximately 8.4% seen once. The specimen was central memory CD4+ T cells from blood. The source of these receptors is a woman aged 18-29 years in good health.

This clone was picked up a small number of times. The rearrangement joins TRBV11-2 to TRBJ2-3; D possibly corresponds to TRBD2 (6 bases). The CDR3 consists of 14 residues. V was shortened by 5 bases and J by 8 bases, with 17 bases between the two germline ends. Germline CDR1 and CDR2: SGHAT and FQNNGV. CDR3 sequence (DNA): TGTGCCAGCAGCCCCATTAGTAGGGGAGGTACGCAGTATTTT. Residues: CASSPISRGGTQYF. Full variable domain (missing parts from reference TRBV11-2 and TRBJ2-3): EAGVAQSPRYKIIEKRQSVAFWCNPISGHATLYWYQQILGQGPKLLIQFQNNGVVDDSQLPKDRFSAERLKGVDSTLKIQPAKLEDSAVYLCASSPISRGGTQYFGPGTRLTVL.

The CDR3 coding sequence is TGTGCCAGCAGACGCTTCACAGGGGGCGGCTACTATGGCTACACCTTC. This sequence encodes CASRRFTGGGYYGYTF. This sequence joins TRBV27 and TRBJ1-2; the match to TRBD1 covers 9 bases. Trimming cost V 6 bases and J 3 bases; bases outside gene matches: 11. Germline V lookup: CDR1 MNHEY, CDR2 SMNVEV (reference sequence). CDR3 length equals 16 residues.

This clone showed up just a few times. The chain carries TRBV30 and TRBJ1-6, with a tentative D call TRBD1 (6 bases). Trimming took off 3 bases at V and 6 bases at J, with 9 bases between the two ends. Germline CDR1 is GTSNPN and CDR2 is SVGIG (reference sequence). This CDR3 has 13 amino acids. CDR3 sequence (DNA): TGTGCCTGGAGCCGGGACACTAATTCACCCCTCCACTTT. Translated: CAWSRDTNSPLHF.

The V and J genes are TRBV30 and TRBJ2-1, with 10 bases fitting TRBD2. The CDR3 is 12 amino acids. CDR1 and CDR2 (germline): GTSNPN, SVGIG (reference sequence). J was trimmed by 9 bases and V by 2 bases; bases with no gene match: 1. The DNA of the CDR3 is TGTGCCTGGAGTTCTAGCGGGGGTGAGCAGTTCTTC. It encodes CAWSSSGGEQFF.

By share, this clone counts as medium-sized. The chain uses TRBV29-1 and TRBJ1-5; no clear D gene. V was cut by 2 bases and J by 4 bases, with 6 bases left in between. This CDR3 comprises 12 residues. Germline loops: CDR1 SQVTM, CDR2 ANQGSEA. The DNA for the CDR3 is TGCAGCGTTGAAATCGGGAATCAGCCCCAGCATTTT. This translates into CSVEIGNQPQHF.

The V gene is TRBV9, the J gene TRBJ2-5; the D gene is possibly TRBD2 (5 bases). Germline V gives CDR1 SGDLS, CDR2 YYNGEE. This CDR3 comprises 15 residues. V was clipped by 4 bases and J by 5 bases, with 18 bases between them. CDR3: CASSISGGSGETQYF. For the CDR3, the DNA is TGTGCCAGCAGCATTTCGGGTGGGAGTGGTGAGACCCAGTACTTC.

V and J are TRBV27 and TRBJ1-2; no definite D call. CDR1 is MNHEY and CDR2 is SMNVEV in the germline V gene (reference sequence). Trimming took off 4 bases at V and 3 bases at J, with 12 bases between the two ends. The CDR3 is 14 residues long. CDR3: CASSSTGGDYGYTF. The CDR3 DNA sequence: TGTGCCAGCAGTTCGACGGGAGGAGACTATGGCTACACCTTC.

The rearrangement joins TRBV18 to TRBJ1-1; D is uncertain. V lost 3 bases, J lost 1 base, and 12 bases lay in between. The length of the CDR3 is 15 residues. Germline values: CDR1 KGHSH, CDR2 LQKENI. The CDR3 protein is CASSPESPTNTEAFF. Here the CDR3 DNA reads TGTGCCAGCTCACCGGAGTCCCCGACGAACACTGAAGCTTTCTTT.

This clone was seen only a few times. The J gene is TRBJ2-5, the V gene TRBV2; 12 bases align to TRBD1. CDR1 and CDR2 (germline): SNHLY, FYNNEI. V trimming: 6 bases; J trimming: 6 bases; junction bases outside the gene matches: 11. This CDR3 spans 16 amino acids. CDR3 bases: TGTGCCAGCAGGGCGCCGGGACAGGGGGCGAGGAAGACCCAGTACTTC. This sequence encodes CASRAPGQGARKTQYF.

The V gene is TRBV6-5, the J gene TRBJ2-1, with 9 positions matching TRBD2. The CDR3 covers 16 residues. CDR1 MNHEY and CDR2 SVGAGI come from the germline V gene. The ends lost 1 base at V and 7 bases at J; junction bases unmatched: 8. CDR3 DNA sequence: TGTGCCAGCAGTTACTTAAGGGGCGGGGGGGGAAATGAGCAGTTCTTC. Its translation is CASSYLRGGGGNEQFF.

This clone was observed a few times. Here the CDR3 DNA reads TGCAGCGTTGATGGGACAGGGGGCGCGATTAAGGGCTACACCTTC. It codes for CSVDGTGGAIKGYTF. The chain is built from TRBV29-1 and TRBJ1-2; 12 bases map to TRBD1. From germline, CDR1 is SQVTM and CDR2 ANQGSEA. V dropped 3 bases and J dropped 8; count of bases not matched to a gene: 10. The CDR3 runs to 15 residues.

This clone was seen ten or more times. The chain has TRBV5-4 and TRBJ2-3; TRBD2 matches at 12 bases. The CDR3 length is 14 residues. J was trimmed by 5 bases and V by 3 bases; bases with no gene match: 1. Germline-derived CDR1 and CDR2 are SGHNT and YYREEE (reference sequence). The CDR3 coding sequence is TGTGCCAGCAGCTCGGGACTAGCGGGAGATACGCAGTATTTT. Protein sequence: CASSSGLAGDTQYF.

The chain is built from TRBV29-1 and TRBJ2-5; 8 bases map to TRBD2. V was pared by 4 bases and J by 5 bases, with 6 bases of the junction left unmatched. The CDR3 loop spans 13 amino acids. Germline assignment: CDR1 SQVTM and CDR2 ANQGSEA. CDR3 protein: CSVGPGGAETQYF. CDR3 sequence (DNA): TGCAGCGTTGGTCCCGGGGGGGCGGAGACCCAGTACTTC.

The V call is TRBV27, the J call TRBJ2-3, with TRBD2 identical over 10 bases. The germline V gene has CDR1 MNHEY and CDR2 SMNVEV (reference sequence). The length of the CDR3 is 14 residues. V dropped 6 bases and J dropped 2; count of bases not matched to a gene: 2. The CDR3 reads CASRGLAATDTQYF. Here the CDR3 DNA reads TGTGCCAGCAGAGGACTAGCGGCCACAGATACGCAGTATTTT.

This clone appeared a few times. V is TRBV29-1 and J is TRBJ1-1; 10 bases are shared with TRBD1. After removal of 7 bases from V and 6 bases from J, the junction contained 8 bases not matched to a gene. The CDR3 length is 13 residues. Germline loops: CDR1 SQVTM, CDR2 ANQGSEA. The DNA for the CDR3 is TGCAGCGCCGTCCGGGACAGGGGTTCTGAAGCTTTCTTT. It translates to CSAVRDRGSEAFF.

This clone was recorded a few times. This chain links TRBV5-4 with TRBJ2-7, with 10 bases aligning to TRBD2. The CDR3 totals 14 residues. CDR1 and CDR2 (germline): SGHNT, YYREEE (reference sequence). J gave up 5 bases and V 2 bases, and 4 bases lay outside the gene matches. The CDR3 loop is CASSLGTSVDEQYF. DNA of the CDR3: TGTGCCAGCAGCTTAGGGACTAGCGTGGACGAGCAGTACTTC.

The chain recombines TRBV2 with TRBJ2-2, with 7 bases matching TRBD2. CDR1 and CDR2 from the germline V gene are SNHLY and FYNNEI. The CDR3 is 14 residues long. The junction had 5 bases not matched to a gene; V was cut back by 6 bases and J by 4 bases. Here the CDR3 DNA reads TGTGCCAGCAGGGCGGGAGTGGGCACCGGGGAGCTGTTTTTT. This sequence encodes CASRAGVGTGELFF.

This clone was counted a few times. J is TRBJ2-1 and V is TRBV5-1; tentative D call: TRBD2 (6 bases). The CDR3 is 13 residues long. The V end was cut by 0 bases, the J end by 8 bases, with 9 bases between. CDR1 is SGHRS, CDR2 YFSETQ, per germline. The CDR3 sequence is CASSLGEEYEQFF. In DNA form, the CDR3 reads TGCGCCAGCAGCTTGGGGGAGGAGTATGAGCAGTTCTTC.

V gene TRBV7-2 combines with J gene TRBJ2-6; TRBD1 matches 8 bases. With V trimmed by 5 bases and J by 4 bases, 13 bases remained unmatched. Per the germline V gene, CDR1 is SGHTA and CDR2 is FQGNSA. The CDR3 contains 18 residues. CDR3 nucleotide sequence: TGTGCCAGCAGCGTTTGGACAGGGAAGCCCATAGGGGCCAACGTCCTGACTTTC. Residues: CASSVWTGKPIGANVLTF.

V gene TRBV7-2 combines with J gene TRBJ2-1; possibly TRBD1 for D (6 bases). Germline lookup yields CDR1 SGHTA and CDR2 FQGNSA. The CDR3 contains 16 residues. The V and J ends lost 5 bases and 7 bases respectively, with 21 bases between them. Here the CDR3 reads CASSPTRDTAVNEQFF. Written as DNA, the CDR3 is TGTGCCAGCAGCCCAACCCGGGACACTGCCGTGAATGAGCAGTTCTTC.

The chain recombines TRBV5-1 with TRBJ2-1; 9 nucleotides line up with TRBD2. The V gene's germline CDR1 is SGHRS and CDR2 YFSETQ. Trimming at V came to 2 bases and at J to 3 bases, leaving 6 bases not matched to a gene. The CDR3 has 16 amino acids. Here the CDR3 DNA reads TGCGCCAGCAGCTTTCGGGCTAGCGGGGTCTACAATGAGCAGTTCTTC. Encoded protein: CASSFRASGVYNEQFF.

This clone was observed a handful of times. This may be a read error, as it is one base from a much larger clone. The chain employs TRBV7-2 and TRBJ1-2, with 8 bases aligning to TRBD1. Germline V gene sequence: CDR1 SGHTA, CDR2 FQGNSA. The CDR3 runs 13 residues. The V and J ends lost 4 bases and 4 bases, in that order; junction bases with no gene match: 2. The CDR3 nucleotides are TGTGCCAGCAGCTCGGGACAGGCCTATGGCTACACCTTC. Its protein product is CASSSGQAYGYTF.

This clone has just a few counts. Other DNA sequences in the same sample also yield this CDR3. J is TRBJ2-5 and V is TRBV2; D is perhaps TRBD2 (5 bases). Between the trimmed V and J ends, which lost 4 bases and 2 bases, there was a span of 8 bases. Germline lookup yields CDR1 SNHLY and CDR2 FYNNEI. This CDR3 contains 13 residues. The CDR3 DNA is TGTGCCAGCAGTGGGGGAGTTCAAGAGACCCAGTACTTC. This gives the protein CASSGGVQETQYF.

This clone turned up a few times. This rearrangement joins TRBV5-1 to TRBJ2-7; 8 nucleotides agree with TRBD2. V lost 0 bases to trimming and J lost 10 bases; unmatched junction nucleotides: 3. Looked up from germline, CDR1 is SGHRS and CDR2 is YFSETQ. The CDR3 covers 12 residues. The CDR3 loop is CASSLEREPQYF. The CDR3 DNA reads as TGCGCCAGCAGCTTGGAGCGGGAGCCTCAGTACTTC.

The chain couples TRBV5-1 to TRBJ2-1, with 9 bases that match TRBD2. This CDR3 has 14 amino acids. Germline loops: CDR1 SGHRS, CDR2 YFSETQ. V was pared by 0 bases and J by 8 bases, with 3 bases of the junction left unmatched. CDR3: CASSLERGDDEQFF. DNA of the CDR3: TGCGCCAGCAGCTTGGAGCGGGGGGACGATGAGCAGTTCTTC.

A few counts support this clone. The genes are TRBV6-6 and TRBJ1-2, with 7 bases lining up with TRBD1. V lost 7 bases, J lost 8 bases, and 13 bases stayed unmatched. Looked up from germline, CDR1 is MNHNY and CDR2 is SVGAGI (reference sequence). The CDR3 sequence is 14 residues long. CDR3 residues: CASKAPGGEKGYTF. The CDR3 DNA sequence: TGTGCCAGCAAAGCTCCAGGGGGAGAAAAGGGCTACACCTTC.